Shown below are 6 T cell receptor beta chains from a single sample sequenced in a study of T cell repertoires in cytomegalovirus infection. TCRdb reanalysed the reads using MiXCR and keeps one entry per CDR3 protein. The profile shows about 310,000 distinct CDR3 sequences, about a tenth of them singletons. Sequencing was performed on PBMCs. Source of these receptors: a human donor in good health (CMV status not recorded). Some clones in this sample may be carry-over from other donors' samples.

This clonotype has more than one count but fewer than ten. The CDR3 bases are TGTGCCAGCAGCTTGGTAGGAGGGGAAGGCTACACCTTC. Translated: CASSLVGGEGYTF. The chain combines TRBV5-5 with TRBJ1-2; D is possibly TRBD1 (5 bases). V shed 0 bases and J shed 8 bases, with 11 bases lying between them. Germline loops: CDR1 SGHKS, CDR2 YYEKEE (reference sequence). This CDR3 has 13 amino acids.

In its sample, this clonotype was seen a few times. The CDR3 region is CASSLDRNYLEQYF. DNA of the CDR3: TGTGCCAGCAGTTTAGACAGGAATTATCTGGAGCAGTACTTC. The chain links TRBV12-3 or TRBV12-4 to TRBJ2-7; possibly TRBD1 for D (5 bases). This CDR3 has 14 amino acids. V shed 1 base and J shed 7 bases, with 14 bases lying between them.

This chain connects TRBV5-6 to TRBJ2-2; 7 nucleotides agree with TRBD1. The CDR3 loop spans 15 amino acids. Germline CDR1 and CDR2: SGHDT and YYEEEE. V was clipped by 3 bases and J by 10 bases; unmatched bases: 12. CDR3 sequence reads: CASSSRDSHGKELFF. The CDR3 DNA follows: TGTGCCAGCAGCTCCAGGGACAGCCATGGAAAGGAGCTGTTTTTT. Variable domain in full (rest from reference TRBV5-6 and TRBJ2-2): DAGVTQSPTHLIKTRGQQVTLRCSPKSGHDTVSWYQQALGQGPQFIFQYYEEEERQRGNFPDRFSGHQFPNYSSELNVNALLLGDSALYLCASSSRDSHGKELFFGEGSRLTVL.

This clonotype was counted ten times or more. CDR3 sequence reads: CASQYGANVLTF. CDR3 nucleotide sequence: TGTGCCAGCCAGTACGGAGCCAACGTCCTGACTTTC. This chain joins TRBV6-2 or TRBV6-3 and TRBJ2-6; D is unclear. CDR1 is MNHEY and CDR2 is SVGEGT in the germline V gene. Trimming shortened V by 8 bases and J by 7 bases, and 9 bases separated the two germline ends. This CDR3 comprises 12 residues.

The J gene is TRBJ2-7, the V gene TRBV20-1; 7 bases map to TRBD2. The CDR3 runs 14 residues. The ends lost 6 bases at V and 0 bases at J; junction bases unmatched: 8. Germline lookup yields CDR1 DFQATT and CDR2 SNEGSKA (reference sequence). CDR3 region: CSAPPAGSSYEQYF. The CDR3 DNA reads TGCAGTGCCCCGCCAGCGGGGAGCTCCTACGAGCAGTACTTC.

This rearrangement joins TRBV19 to TRBJ2-7, with 8 nucleotides matching TRBD1. Per the germline V gene, CDR1 is LNHDA and CDR2 is SQIVND (reference sequence). With 3 bases clipped from V and 2 bases from J, the junction kept 9 bases outside the gene matches. The CDR3 sequence is 16 residues long. For the CDR3, the DNA is TGTGCCAGTAGTATTGTTTCTGGGACAGGAGCCTACGAGCAGTACTTC. Protein product: CASSIVSGTGAYEQYF.